This TCR beta chain was captured by sequencing in a study of T cells in Graves' hyperthyroidism and ophthalmopathy. General study findings and limits: Researchers report that a 13 V-J model separated ophthalmopathy from stable hyperthyroidism.

The table lists this clonotype with a few counts. Its antigen is not identified. Given a much more abundant clone one base away, this may be a read error. RNA transcripts yielded amplified TCR beta CDR3 regions. The HTBI primer set drove a first-round RT-PCR of the TCR CDR3. TCRdb independently ran MiXCR on the multiplex PCR reads; one entry per CDR3 protein. The profile shows nearly 600,000 distinct CDR3 sequences, 11% to 15% of them singletons. Germline lookup yields CDR1 SQVTM and CDR2 ANQGSEA. The CDR3 loop spans 13 amino acids. Subjects aged 18 to 65 presented with newly diagnosed hyperthyroidism of less than 2 months' duration. On the basis of clinical symptoms, serum thyroxine and TRAb, thyroid ultrasound and orbital computed tomography, diagnoses were made. The authors obtained PBMCs from about 9.5 ml of fresh peripheral blood.

V is TRBV29-1 and J is TRBJ2-7, with 9 bases aligning to TRBD1. Material: blood. This receptor was taken from a young woman with Graves' hyperthyroidism that later progressed to Graves' ophthalmopathy. CDR3 in amino acids: CSVSGTGRNERYF. In nucleotides, the CDR3 is TGCAGCGTATCCGGGACAGGGCGGAACGAGCGGTACTTC.